This entry features one T cell receptor beta chain sequence. This clonotype was detected only a few times. This receptor's antigen is unknown. No clone much larger than this one lies a single base away; base qualities are absent. The roughly 37 donors, aged roughly 6 to 95 years, were systemically healthy Caucasian individuals from Russia. Approximately 9.3 milliliters of peripheral blood were collected from each donor into EDTA-treated Vacutainer tubes. Ficoll-Paque density-gradient centrifugation was used to isolate PBMCs, with at least 6.5 million per sample. Trizol reagent was used to extract total RNA from PBMCs, with at least 5.5 micrograms per sample. For every donor, flow cytometry on a PBMC aliquot measured the percentage of naive CD45RAhigh/CD27high T cells. The method was 5' RACE. Sequencing used an Illumina HiSeq 2500. A second PCR of about 7 to 12 cycles was run with a J-beta primer mix and a sample-barcoded 5' primer. A unique molecular identifier was introduced onto each TCR beta cDNA molecule by a template-switch 5' adaptor carrying 12 random nucleotides. Each sample yielded at least 3 million CDR3-containing paired-end reads. The Mint cDNA synthesis kit, primed by a TRBC-specific oligonucleotide, was used to synthesize first-strand cDNA from all RNA. Following uracil-DNA glycosylase treatment, a first 18-cycle PCR with universal primers M1SS and BC2_uni_R was performed on all cDNA. The original pipeline was this. For normalization, 1 million high-quality reads, each with a distinct molecular identifier, were randomly selected from each sample. Instead of being binned into consensus sequences, reads that shared molecular identifiers were thrown out. MiTCR, with a Q25 quality threshold and the strictest error-elimination algorithm, was used for CDR3 identification, clonotype clustering and error correction. A nonparametric unseen species model with Euler transformation was used to estimate lower-bound total TCR beta diversity. TCRdb handled the public reads itself, with Q25 trimming in fastp and clone calling in MiXCR, and kept productive beta chains. Rows are unified per CDR3 protein, each entry keeping the most common DNA and genes. The authors' filters were not applied to this entry. The sample has 580,000 or so distinct CDR3 sequences on record, around half of them singletons. In total, the top ten clones hold 20% to 25% of the sample.

These data originate in a study of blood T cells in healthy people across ages (dated by TCRdb to about 2015). Describing the broader study: In model experiments, roughly one uniquely barcoded TCR beta cDNA molecule per two T cells was captured by template switching. Age-related changes in TCR beta repertoire diversity were measured in the study by deep sequencing normalized with unique cDNA molecular identifiers. Two additional independent replicas of 1 million unique cDNA reads from the same blood draw were analyzed for two donors (one aged 18 to 29 and one aged 80 or older). The donors were split into four age groups: young (average about 15 years), middle-aged (39), aged (approximately 60) and long-lived (about 82). To avoid experimental bias, donors of different ages were randomly spread across the sequencing lanes. Beyond this particular receptor, the publication reports: Conclusive comparison of naive and antigen-experienced compartments was prevented by the profiling of bulk unsorted PBMCs. The long-lived group showed more naive CD4+ T cells, fewer expanded clones and increased TCR diversity than the aged group, suggesting age selection. As age increased, observed TCR beta diversity per million T cells dropped in a roughly linear way, and a significant reduction was already evident by age 40. The CMV infection status of donors was not known, potentially confounding age-related changes in expanded clonotypes. Total diversity estimates from one million sequenced T cells were considered lower bounds and underestimates. The percentage of naive T cells measured by flow cytometry correlated strongly with observed TCR beta diversity.

Reading from cysteine to phenylalanine, the CDR3 counts 13 amino acids. Only the CDR3 DNA is retained, 39 bases long and in frame from the first base. Reading the germline V gene gives CDR1 MGHDK and CDR2 SYGVNS. Relative to germline, V is 4 bases shorter and J is 3 bases shorter, with 9 bases between their ends. This clonotype was obtained from a man at least 80 years old in good health. Sequencing used blood. This receptor chain uses TRBV25-1 and TRBJ1-1; a tentative D call is TRBD1 (5 bases match). The CDR3 is CASSVVGDTEAFF. The sequenced DNA is TGTGCCAGCAGTGTGGTAGGGGACACTGAAGCTTTCTTT.